In this sample, the clone carrying this T cell receptor (beta chain) turned up once. The antigen is unknown. The CDR3 is 12 amino acids. The trim removed 5 bases at V and 5 bases at J, leaving 0 bases unmatched. In germline, CDR1 is PRHDT, CDR2 FYEKMQ (reference sequence). It was with 60 Vbeta and 13 Jbeta primers that the PCR ran. TCRdb keeps only in-frame clones here, not all; method: immunoSEQ multiplex PCR. In the table there are approximately 150,000 clones, about 85% of which are singletons. These data are taken from a study of cytomegalovirus exposure and HLA in healthy donors. Study results and limitations: Altogether, around 160 TCR beta chains were recorded as cytomegalovirus-associated.

Material for sequencing was PBMCs. V gene TRBV13 combines with J gene TRBJ2-3; 8 bases are shared with TRBD2. This receptor was taken from a human donor in good health. The CDR3 sequence is CASSRGGDTQYF. CDR3 bases: TGTGCCAGCAGCCGGGGGGGAGATACGCAGTATTTT.